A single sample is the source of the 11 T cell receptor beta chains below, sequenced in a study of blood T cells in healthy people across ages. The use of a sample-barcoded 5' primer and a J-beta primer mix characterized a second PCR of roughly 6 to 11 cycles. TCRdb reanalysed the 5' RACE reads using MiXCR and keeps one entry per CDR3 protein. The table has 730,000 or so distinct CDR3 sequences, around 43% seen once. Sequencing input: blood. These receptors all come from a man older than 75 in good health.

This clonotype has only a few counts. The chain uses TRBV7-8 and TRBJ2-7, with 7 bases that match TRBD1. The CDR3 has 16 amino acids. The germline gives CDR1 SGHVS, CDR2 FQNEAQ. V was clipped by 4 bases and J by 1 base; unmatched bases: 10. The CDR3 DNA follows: TGTGCCAGCAGCTATTTAGGGGGCCCCAGGTCCTACGAGCAGTACTTC. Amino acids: CASSYLGGPRSYEQYF.

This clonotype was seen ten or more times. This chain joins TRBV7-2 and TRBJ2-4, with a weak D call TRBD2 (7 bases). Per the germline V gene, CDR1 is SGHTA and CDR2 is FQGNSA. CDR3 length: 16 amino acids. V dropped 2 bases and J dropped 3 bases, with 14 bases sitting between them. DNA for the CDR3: TGTGCCAGCAGCTTAAGGGGGGACTACAACAAAAACATTCAGTACTTC. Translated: CASSLRGDYNKNIQYF.

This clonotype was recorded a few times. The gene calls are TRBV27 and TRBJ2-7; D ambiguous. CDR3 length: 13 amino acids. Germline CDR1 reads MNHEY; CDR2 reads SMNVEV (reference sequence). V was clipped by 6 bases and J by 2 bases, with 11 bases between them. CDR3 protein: CASRVGSAYEQYF. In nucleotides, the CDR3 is TGTGCCAGCAGAGTGGGATCCGCCTACGAGCAGTACTTC.

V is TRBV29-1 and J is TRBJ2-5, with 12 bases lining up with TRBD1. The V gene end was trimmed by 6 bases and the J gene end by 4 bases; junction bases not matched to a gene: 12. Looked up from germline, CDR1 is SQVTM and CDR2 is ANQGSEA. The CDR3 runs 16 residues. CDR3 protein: CSVSRPGQGAGETQYF. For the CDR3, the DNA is TGCAGCGTCTCTCGCCCGGGACAGGGGGCCGGAGAGACCCAGTACTTC.

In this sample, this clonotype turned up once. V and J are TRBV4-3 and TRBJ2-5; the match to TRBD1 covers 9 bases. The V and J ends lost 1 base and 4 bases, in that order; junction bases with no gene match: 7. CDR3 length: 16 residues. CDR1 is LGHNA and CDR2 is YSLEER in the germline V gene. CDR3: CASSQGRTGGIETQYF. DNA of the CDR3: TGCGCCAGCAGCCAAGGCCGAACAGGGGGCATAGAGACCCAGTACTTC.

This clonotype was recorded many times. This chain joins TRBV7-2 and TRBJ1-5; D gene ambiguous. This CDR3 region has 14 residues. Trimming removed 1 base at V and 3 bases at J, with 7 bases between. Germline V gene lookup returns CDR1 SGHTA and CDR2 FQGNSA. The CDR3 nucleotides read TGTGCCAGCAGCTTAGACTCCTTCAATCAGCCCCAGCATTTT. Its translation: CASSLDSFNQPQHF.

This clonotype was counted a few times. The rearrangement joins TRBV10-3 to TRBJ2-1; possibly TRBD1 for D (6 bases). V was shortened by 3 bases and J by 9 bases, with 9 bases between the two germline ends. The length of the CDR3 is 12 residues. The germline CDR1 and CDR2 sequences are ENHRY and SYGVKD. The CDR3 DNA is TGTGCCATCAGTGAAGGGGGTCGTGAGCAGTTCTTC. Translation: CAISEGGREQFF.

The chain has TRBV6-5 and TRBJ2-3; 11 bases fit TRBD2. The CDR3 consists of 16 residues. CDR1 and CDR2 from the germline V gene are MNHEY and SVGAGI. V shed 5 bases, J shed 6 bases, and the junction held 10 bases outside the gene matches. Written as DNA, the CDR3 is TGTGCCAGCAGTAAAACTAGCGGGGGCCCCTCCGATACGCAGTATTTT. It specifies CASSKTSGGPSDTQYF.

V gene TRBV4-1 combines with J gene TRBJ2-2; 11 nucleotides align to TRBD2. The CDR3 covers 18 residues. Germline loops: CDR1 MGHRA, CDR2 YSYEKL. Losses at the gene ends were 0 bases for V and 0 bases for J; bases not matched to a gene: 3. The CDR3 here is CASSQEAGLAANTGELFF. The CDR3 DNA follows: TGCGCCAGCAGCCAAGAGGCGGGACTAGCGGCGAACACCGGGGAGCTGTTTTTT.

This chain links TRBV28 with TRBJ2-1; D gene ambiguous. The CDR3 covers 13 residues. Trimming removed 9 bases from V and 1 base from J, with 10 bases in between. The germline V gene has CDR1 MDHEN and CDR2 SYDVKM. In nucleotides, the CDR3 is TGTGCCAGTAGTACCCAATCCTACAATGAGCAGTTCTTC. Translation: CASSTQSYNEQFF.

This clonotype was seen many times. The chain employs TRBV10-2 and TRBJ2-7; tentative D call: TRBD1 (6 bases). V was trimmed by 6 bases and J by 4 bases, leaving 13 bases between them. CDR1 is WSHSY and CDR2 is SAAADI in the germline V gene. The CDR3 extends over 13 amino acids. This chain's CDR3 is CASRESQGYEQYF. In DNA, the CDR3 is TGCGCCAGCAGGGAGAGTCAGGGGTACGAGCAGTACTTC.